This T cell receptor (beta chain) stems from a study of memory CD4+ T cells and cytomegalovirus serostatus. Study information: Donors were healthy Belgian adults, 9 CMV seropositive and around 23 seronegative. Study observations and caveats: A US-trained random forest predicted CMV serostatus with median AUC around 0.9.

Concerning this clone: What it binds is not known.

This CDR3 has 17 amino acids. Single viable CD3+CD4+CD8-CD45RO+ cells were sorted as the memory CD4+ T cells. In the original workflow: Out-of-frame sequences were removed, leaving 2 million to 2.5 million distinct TCRbeta sequences. This table comes from immunoSEQ multiplex PCR, and its TCRdb copy is limited to in-frame clones, with some not included. The V and J calls and the clone size are those of that table, but D and trimming were determined from the DNA. The sample carries around 62,000 clones, 60% to 85% recorded once. V is TRBV21-1 and J is TRBJ2-5; the DNA was not used to check the table's D call, TRBD2. TRBV21-1 counts as a pseudogene. Sequenced sample: memory CD4+ T cells from blood. The clonotype originates from an adult in good health and CMV-seropositive. CDR3 protein: CASSKRTSGQGQETQYF. DNA of the CDR3: TGTGCCAGCAGCAAACGGACTAGCGGACAAGGGCAAGAGACCCAGTACTTC.